These 5 T cell receptor beta chains were sequenced from one sample in a study of CD8+CD57+ T cells in acquired aplastic anemia. TCR beta VDJ combinations and CDR3 sequences were profiled from genomic DNA. TCRdb reanalysed the reads using MiXCR and keeps one entry per CDR3 protein. The sample comprises approximately 200,000 distinct CDR3 sequences, 54% of which are singletons, and about 17% rests with the top ten. Material: sorted CD4+, CD8+, or CD8+CD57+ T cells (not recorded which) from PBMCs. These receptors originate from a human donor in good health, serving as a control.

This clonotype turned up a few times. The chain is built from TRBV10-2 and TRBJ2-5, with 7 bases that match TRBD1. After removal of 2 bases from V and 4 bases from J, the junction contained 7 bases not matched to a gene. Germline assignment: CDR1 WSHSY and CDR2 SAAADI. The CDR3 length is 15 residues. The CDR3 coding sequence is TGCGCCAGCAGTGAGGGGGACAGTGTGGGAGAGACCCAGTACTTC. It yields the protein CASSEGDSVGETQYF.

Worth noting for this clonotype: With a much larger clone just one base away, this may be a read error. The chain employs TRBV12-3 or TRBV12-4 and TRBJ2-1, with no clear D. CDR3 size: 15 residues. As DNA, the CDR3 is TGTGCCAGCAGTCAAAGGAGAGGCCTAGACAATGAGCGGTTCTTC. This codes for CASSQRRGLDNERFF.

V usage is TRBV2 and J usage is TRBJ1-5, with D perhaps TRBD1 (5 bases). Germline loops: CDR1 SNHLY, CDR2 FYNNEI. With 4 bases removed from V and 5 bases from J, the gap between germline ends came to 9 bases. This CDR3 is 13 amino acids long. CDR3 protein: CASSGTRDQPQHF. CDR3 nucleotide sequence: TGTGCCAGCAGTGGGACAAGAGATCAGCCCCAGCATTTT.

This chain uses TRBV7-2 with TRBJ2-1; TRBD1 agrees at 11 bases. Germline-derived CDR1 and CDR2 are SGHTA and FQGNSA. The CDR3 is 16 residues long. Losses at the gene ends were 5 bases for V and 0 bases for J; bases not matched to a gene: 3. The CDR3 region is CASSPGTGGSYNEQFF. CDR3 DNA sequence: TGTGCCAGCAGCCCCGGGACAGGGGGCTCCTACAATGAGCAGTTCTTC.

This clonotype was counted between two and nine times. The rearrangement links TRBV15 to TRBJ2-3; TRBD1 or TRBD2 may be the D gene (5 bases each). The germline V and J ends were trimmed by 5 bases and 0 bases, with 12 bases remaining between them. CDR1 is LNHNV and CDR2 is YYDKDF in the germline V gene (reference sequence). The CDR3 contains 15 residues. CDR3 nucleotides: TGTGCCACCAGCGGGGCCGGGGTTAGCACAGATACGCAGTATTTT. Its protein product is CATSGAGVSTDTQYF.